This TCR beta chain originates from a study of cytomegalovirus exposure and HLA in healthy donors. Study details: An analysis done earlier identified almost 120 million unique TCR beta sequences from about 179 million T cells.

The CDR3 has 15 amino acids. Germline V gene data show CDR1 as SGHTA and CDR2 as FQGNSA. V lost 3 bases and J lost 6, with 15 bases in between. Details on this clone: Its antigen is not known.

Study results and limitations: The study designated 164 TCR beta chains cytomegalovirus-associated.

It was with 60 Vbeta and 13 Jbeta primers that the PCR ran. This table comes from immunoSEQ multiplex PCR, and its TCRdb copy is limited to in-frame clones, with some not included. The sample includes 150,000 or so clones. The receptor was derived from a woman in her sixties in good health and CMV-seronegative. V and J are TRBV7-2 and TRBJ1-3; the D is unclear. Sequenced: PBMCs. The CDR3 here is CASSFVSGSVNTIYF. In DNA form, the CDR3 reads TGTGCCAGCAGCTTTGTCTCGGGGAGCGTAAACACCATATATTTT.